This T cell receptor beta chain was captured by sequencing in a study of T cells in Graves' hyperthyroidism and ophthalmopathy. Study summary: Specimen type is peripheral blood, collected at initial diagnosis prior to any treatment.

CDR1 and CDR2 from the germline V gene are LGHNA and YNFKEQ. V was clipped by 5 bases and J by 6 bases, with 14 bases between them. This CDR3 contains 15 residues. The investigators amplified TCR beta CDR3 regions from RNA transcripts. RT-PCR in the first round (using the HTBI primer set) targeted the TCR CDR3. TCRdb ran MiXCR on the multiplex PCR reads and lists one entry per CDR3 protein. The data hold 350,000 to 450,000 distinct CDR3 sequences, with approximately 15% observed a single time. Diagnosis of hyperthyroidism was new in patients aged 18 to 65, and its duration was under 2 months. Researchers barred patients who had uncontrolled infection, other autoimmune disease, pregnancy or lactation. Orbital computed tomography and thyroid ultrasound, together with serum TRAb and thyroxine and clinical symptoms, were used for diagnoses.

The genes are TRBV4-2 and TRBJ1-6; D is unclear. The receptor was isolated from a woman aged 60-75 years with Graves' hyperthyroidism. Sequencing was carried out using blood. The CDR3 loop reads CASSVQMPSNSPLHF. The DNA of the CDR3 is TGTGCCAGCAGCGTCCAGATGCCCTCTAATTCACCCCTCCACTTT.